The source of this T cell receptor beta chain is a study of T cells in Graves' hyperthyroidism and ophthalmopathy. A patient was excluded if there was uncontrolled infection, other autoimmune disease, pregnancy or lactation. Diagnosis relied on clinical symptoms, serum thyroxine and TRAb, thyroid ultrasound and orbital computed tomography. Researchers took RNA transcripts and amplified the TCR beta CDR3 regions from them. The HTBI primer set was used in a first-round RT-PCR of the TCR CDR3. TCRdb independently ran MiXCR on the multiplex PCR reads; one entry per CDR3 protein. The sample lists 550,000 to 600,000 distinct CDR3 sequences, approximately 44% occurring once. V dropped 7 bases and J dropped 5; count of bases not matched to a gene: 13. The CDR3 has 14 residues. From germline, CDR1 is DFQATT and CDR2 SNEGSKA (reference sequence). Notes on this clonotype: What it recognizes is unknown.

The study, taken as a whole, reports: From stable hyperthyroidism, ophthalmopathy was set apart by a 13 V-J model.

This rearrangement joins TRBV20-1 to TRBJ2-5, with TRBD2 matching 7 bases. The receptor was derived from an adult woman with Graves' disease, either hyperthyroidism or ophthalmopathy (not recorded which). The sequenced sample consisted of peripheral blood or thyroid tissue (not recorded which). CDR3 in amino acids: CSGPLGGTSETQYF. Written as DNA, the CDR3 is TGCAGTGGCCCCTTGGGGGGGACCTCCGAGACCCAGTACTTC.